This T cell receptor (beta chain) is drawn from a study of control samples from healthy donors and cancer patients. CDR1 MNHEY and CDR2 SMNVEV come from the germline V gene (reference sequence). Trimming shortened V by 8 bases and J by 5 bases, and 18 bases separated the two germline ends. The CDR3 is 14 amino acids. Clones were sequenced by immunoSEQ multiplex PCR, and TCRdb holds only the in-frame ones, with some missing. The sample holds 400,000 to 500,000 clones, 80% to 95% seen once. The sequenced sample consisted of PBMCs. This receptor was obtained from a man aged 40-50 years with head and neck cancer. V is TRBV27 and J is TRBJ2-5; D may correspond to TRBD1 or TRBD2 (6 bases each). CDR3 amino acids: CASPQDGGVETQYF. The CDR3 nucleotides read TGTGCCAGCCCCCAAGACGGGGGCGTGGAGACCCAGTACTTC.